This TCR beta chain was documented in a study of blood T cell repertoires in COVID-19 (dated by TCRdb to the early 2020s). Study-level background: Samples from collaborators originated in the United States, Italy and Spain and spanned both the acute and convalescent phases of COVID-19. The prospective study material was composed of cDNA or gDNA derived from T cells, B-cell-depleted T cells, or PBMCs. Subjects who had been exposed to COVID-19, were actively infected with it, or had recovered from it provided the deeply sampled blood TCRbeta repertoires that made up the dataset. The repertoires were made available in a free public database intended to serve as a resource for research on the immune response to SARS-CoV-2. The samples were drawn from the first 160 participants of the ongoing ImmuneRACE study and from 1,200 or so subjects provided by 6 global collaborators. The sample metadata nearly always contained a de-identified subject ID, COVID-19 status, age in years and sex. Where available, HLA class I and class II types were obtained from metadata supplied by the sample provider rather than from assay-based typing.

From the cysteine through the phenylalanine, the CDR3 covers 14 amino acids. Only the CDR3 portion is preserved as DNA: 42 bases, with reading frame beginning at the first base. Cut back by 5 bases and 6 bases, the V and J ends lie 14 bases apart. CDR1 and CDR2 are read off the germline V gene as MNHEY and SVGAGI. In the case of this clone: No antigen is known for it. The record has no base qualities; no much larger clone is one base away.

Each collaborating institution followed its own protocols to collect whole blood in K2EDTA tubes. For TCRbeta analysis, collaborator samples were shipped as frozen whole blood, as isolated PBMCs, or as DNA extracted from either sample type. What the work shows at the level of the full study, not this receptor alone: The amount of clinical and demographic metadata varied by source and participant and was provided uncurated.

TCRbeta CDR3 regions were amplified from genomic DNA by means of the immunoSEQ Assay, a bias-controlled multiplex PCR. The source study handled its data this way. The number of nucleated cells in each sample was estimated by amplification of reference gene primers within the assay. Sequence reads were collapsed and filtered to measure the absolute abundance of every unique TCRbeta CDR3 rearrangement. For each sample, productive Simpson clonality was calculated by taking the square root of Simpson's diversity index across productive rearrangements. The table comes from immuneACCESS by way of TCRdb, which keeps in-frame sequences with V and J called. Part of the clones is missing from these tables; in studies checked, under half for an unresolved V gene and the rest for unknown reasons. V and J calls and clone size come straight from that table; D and trimming were deduced from the DNA. The sample table holds some 490,000 clones, of which 70% to 90% were seen once. The ten largest clones add up to 3.2% of the sample.

This sequence originates from a human donor in a cohort sampled during active COVID-19. Specimen: peripheral blood. The chain employs TRBV6-5 and TRBJ2-1; too little of a D gene remains to name it. CDR3 reads: CASSHPIRANEQFF. At the DNA level, the sequence is TGTGCCAGCAGTCACCCGATCCGAGCCAATGAGCAGTTCTTC.